Listed here is a single TCR beta chain. This sample is part of a study of blood T cell repertoires in COVID-19. Study overall: Samples of COVID-19 (acute and convalescent) were obtained from the United States, Italy and Spain. In each case, the material was cDNA or gDNA derived from T cells, B-cell-depleted T cells, or PBMCs.

The CDR3 sequence is 14 residues long. Germline-derived CDR1 and CDR2 are SQVTM and ANQGSEA. V shed 8 bases, J shed 4 bases, and the junction held 13 bases outside the gene matches. As processed by the authors: Reference gene primers were amplified, and this amplification served to estimate nucleated cell counts. Profiled with immunoSEQ multiplex PCR; TCRdb holds only in-frame clones, not every one. V and J calls and clone size are copied from that table; D and trimming were computed from the DNA. Among around 200,000 clones listed, more than 75% were seen once. This TCR derives from a man aged 35 to 55 with active or convalescent COVID-19. This rearrangement joins TRBV29-1 to TRBJ1-2; 7 bases map to TRBD1. Sequenced material: peripheral blood. The chain's CDR3 is CSLPFIRDSYGYTF. The CDR3 DNA reads TGCAGCTTACCCTTCATCCGGGACAGCTATGGCTACACCTTC.